This T cell receptor (beta chain) emerged from a study of blood T cell repertoires in COVID-19. Study context: The study drew acute and convalescent COVID-19 samples from the United States, Italy and Spain. T cells, B-cell-depleted T cells, or PBMCs supplied cDNA or gDNA.

This CDR3 is 13 amino acids long. Trimming shortened V by 4 bases and J by 8 bases, and 14 bases separated the two germline ends. CDR1 and CDR2 from the germline V gene are LNHDA and SQIVND (reference sequence). In the authors' workflow: Estimated nucleated cell counts came from reference gene primer amplification. This table comes from immunoSEQ multiplex PCR, and its TCRdb copy is limited to in-frame clones, with some not included. That table is the source of V, J and clone size, and D and trimming were worked out from the DNA. The table shows fewer than 150,000 clones, with 75% to 90% occurring only once. Patients from Seattle were sampled longitudinally, starting during active infection.

This receptor was obtained from a woman aged 60 to 75 with COVID-19, enrolled during active disease. This chain connects TRBV19 to TRBJ1-2; D perhaps matches TRBD1 (5 bases). Sequenced: peripheral blood. CDR3 region: CASSTGPSRGYTF. The CDR3, as DNA: TGTGCCAGTAGTACAGGGCCCTCTAGGGGCTACACCTTC.